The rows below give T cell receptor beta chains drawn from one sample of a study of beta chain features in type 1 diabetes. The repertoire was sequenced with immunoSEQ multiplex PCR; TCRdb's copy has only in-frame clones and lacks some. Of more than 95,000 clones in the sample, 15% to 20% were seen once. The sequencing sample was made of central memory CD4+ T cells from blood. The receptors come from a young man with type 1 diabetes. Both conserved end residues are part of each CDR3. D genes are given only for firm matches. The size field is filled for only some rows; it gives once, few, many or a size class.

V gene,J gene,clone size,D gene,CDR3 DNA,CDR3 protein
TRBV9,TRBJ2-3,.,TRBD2,TGTGCCAGCAGTCCTCCGGGGGGAAGGAGAGATACGCAGTATTTT,CASSPPGGRRDTQYF
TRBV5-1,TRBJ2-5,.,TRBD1,TGCGCCAGCGCGAAAGGGACAGCCGTCCAAGAGACCCAGTACTTC,CASAKGTAVQETQYF
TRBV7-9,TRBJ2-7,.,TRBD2,TGTGCCAGCAGCTTGACCCGGTTCGGGAGGGCTCCTAGCGAGCAGTACTTC,CASSLTRFGRAPSEQYF
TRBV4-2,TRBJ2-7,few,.,TGTGCCAGCAGCCAAGAAAGGGGCTACGAGCAGTACTTC,CASSQERGYEQYF
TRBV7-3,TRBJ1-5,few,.,TGTGCCAGCAGCGCGGACGGATATAGCAATCAGCCCCAGCATTTT,CASSADGYSNQPQHF
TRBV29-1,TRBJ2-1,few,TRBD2,TGCAGCGTTGAAGCCGAGGGAGGACTAGCGGGAGTGCCCAGCTCCTACAATGAGCAGTTCTTC,CSVEAEGGLAGVPSSYNEQFF
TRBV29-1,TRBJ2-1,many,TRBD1,TGCAGCGTCGGACAGGGCCTCTACAATGAGCAGTTCTTC,CSVGQGLYNEQFF
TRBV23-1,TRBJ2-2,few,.,TGCGCCAGCAGTCAGCCCACAAAGAAACACACCGGGGAGCTGTTTTTT,CASSQPTKKHTGELFF
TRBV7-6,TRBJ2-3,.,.,TGTGCCAGCAGCTTTGAAGCGGGTACGCAGTATTTT,CASSFEAGTQYF
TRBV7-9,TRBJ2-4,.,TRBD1,TGTGCCAGCAGCCGACTAGGGGGACAGGGATCACACATTCAGTACTTC,CASSRLGGQGSHIQYF
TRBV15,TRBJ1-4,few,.,TGTGCCATTCTCTGGGGGGAAAAACTGTTTTTT,CAILWGEKLFF
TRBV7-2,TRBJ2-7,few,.,TGTGCCAGCAGCTTGTTCCCGGGCTCTGGCTACGAGCAGTACTTC,CASSLFPGSGYEQYF
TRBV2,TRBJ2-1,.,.,TGTGCCTCGGGGAAGAGCTCCTACAATGAGCAGTTCTTC,CASGKSSYNEQFF
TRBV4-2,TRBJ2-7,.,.,TGTGCCAGCAGCCAAGATAGAGGCCAGGGAATAGCCTTCGGCCAGTACTTC,CASSQDRGQGIAFGQYF
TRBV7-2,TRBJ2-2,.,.,TGTGCCAGCAGCATCCTCAGCGGAGCGGGCACCGGGGAGCTGTTTTTT,CASSILSGAGTGELFF
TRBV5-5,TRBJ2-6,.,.,TGTGCCAGCAGCTTGGCCGGACAGCTTCACTCTGGGGCCAACGTCCTGACTTTC,CASSLAGQLHSGANVLTF
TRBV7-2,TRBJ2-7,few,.,TGTGCCAGCAGTCGTCAGGGTCGGGACGAGCAGTACTTC,CASSRQGRDEQYF
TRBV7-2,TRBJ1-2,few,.,TGTGCCAGCAGCTTAGCGGCGTGGGGCTACACCTTC,CASSLAAWGYTF
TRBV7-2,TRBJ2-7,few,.,TGTGCCAGCAGCTTATCTAGGGAGACCTACGAGCAGTACTTC,CASSLSRETYEQYF
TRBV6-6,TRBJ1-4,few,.,TGTGCCAGCAGTTCCAAGACAGGCCGGAATGAAAAACTGTTTTTT,CASSSKTGRNEKLFF
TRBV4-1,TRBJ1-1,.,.,TGCGCCAGCAGCCAGGAAAGGACAAGTTACACTGAAGCTTTCTTT,CASSQERTSYTEAFF
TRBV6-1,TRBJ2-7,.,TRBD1,TGTGCCAGCAGCCGACCAGGGGGCAGCTACGAGCAGTACTTC,CASSRPGGSYEQYF
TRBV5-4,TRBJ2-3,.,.,TGTGCCAGCACCACGGGCGGGAGCACAGATACGCAGTATTTT,CASTTGGSTDTQYF
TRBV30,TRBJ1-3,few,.,TGTGCCTGGGAAAAACGGGGGCGGCCGCTCTCTGGAAACACCATATATTTT,CAWEKRGRPLSGNTIYF
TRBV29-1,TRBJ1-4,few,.,TGCAGCGCAGGGGTCTGGAATGAAAAACTGTTTTTT,CSAGVWNEKLFF
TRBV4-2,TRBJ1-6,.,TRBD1,TGTGCCAGCAGCCAAGATATCATCAGCATGGCAGGGGGCATGTCACCCCTCCACTTT,CASSQDIISMAGGMSPLHF
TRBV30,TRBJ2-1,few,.,TGTGCCTGGAGTGTAAAAACTTTCGGAAACTACAATGAGCAGTTCTTC,CAWSVKTFGNYNEQFF
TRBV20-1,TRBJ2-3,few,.,TGCAGTGCTAGCGGCACAGATACGCAGTATTTT,CSASGTDTQYF
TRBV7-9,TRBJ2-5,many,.,TGTGCTGGGCAGGCCTCAGAGACCCAGTACTTC,CAGQASETQYF
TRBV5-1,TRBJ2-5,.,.,TGCGCCAGCAGCTTGAGGGGCTTTAACCAAGAGACCCAGTACTTC,CASSLRGFNQETQYF